These 9 T cell receptor beta chains originate from one sample sequenced in a study of T-cell reconstitution after alpha-beta-depleted transplantation in children. The TCRbeta library incorporated unique molecular identifiers. TCRdb itself ran the PCR reads through MiXCR, one entry per CDR3 protein. Seen here are about 230,000 distinct CDR3 sequences, approximately 9.7% observed once, and the top ten hold around 5%. Specimen: PBMCs from the stem cell graft donor, collected from the stem cell graft. These TCRs come from a human donor who donated a stem cell graft to a child with SCID.

This clonotype was detected many times. The chain employs TRBV6-5 and TRBJ1-3; no clear D gene. The V gene's germline CDR1 is MNHEY and CDR2 SVGAGI. V lost 8 bases, J lost 0 bases, and 11 bases lay in between. The length of the CDR3 is 14 residues. CDR3: CASGWPTSGNTIYF. Written as DNA, the CDR3 is TGTGCCAGCGGGTGGCCTACCTCTGGAAACACCATATATTTT.

This clonotype was seen ten or more times. This chain connects TRBV6-5 to TRBJ2-2, with D possibly TRBD2 on 6 matching bases. This CDR3 has 15 amino acids. In germline, CDR1 is MNHEY, CDR2 SVGAGI. V lost 8 bases and J lost 1, with 14 bases in between. The CDR3 region has the DNA TGTGCCAGCGGCATGGGGGGTAGGAACACCGGGGAGCTGTTTTTT. This translates into CASGMGGRNTGELFF.

This clonotype was observed many times. The chain employs TRBV25-1 and TRBJ2-1; weak D call: TRBD2 (5 bases). Germline-derived CDR1 and CDR2 are MGHDK and SYGVNS. The CDR3 extends over 13 amino acids. Trimming left V 6 bases short and J 8 bases short, with 14 bases between. The CDR3 loop is CASSRYPGDEQFF. DNA of the CDR3: TGTGCCAGCAGCCGATACCCCGGGGATGAGCAGTTCTTC. Combining the CDR3 with reference TRBV25-1 and TRBJ2-1 gives the whole variable domain EADIYQTPRYLVIGTGKKITLECSQTMGHDKMYWYQQDPGMELHLIHYSYGVNSTEKGDLSSESTVSRIRTEHFPLTLESARPSHTSQYLCASSRYPGDEQFFGPGTRLTVL.

This clonotype was seen at least ten times. The CDR3 is CATSDGGRGRPYNEQFF. DNA for the CDR3: TGTGCCACCAGTGATGGTGGCAGGGGGCGTCCTTACAATGAGCAGTTCTTC. This chain links TRBV24-1 with TRBJ2-1, with TRBD1 identical over 8 bases. Germline lookup yields CDR1 KGHDR and CDR2 SFDVKD. CDR3 length: 17 residues. V shed 3 bases and J 4 bases; nucleotides not matched to a gene: 10.

This clonotype has at least ten counts. J is TRBJ2-5 and V is TRBV12-3 or TRBV12-4; the D gene is possibly TRBD1 (5 bases). The CDR3 extends over 13 amino acids. Trimming left V 3 bases short and J 6 bases short, with 11 bases between. CDR3 sequence reads: CASSFQGGQTQYF. CDR3 DNA sequence: TGTGCCAGCAGTTTCCAGGGCGGCCAGACCCAGTACTTC.

This clonotype was recorded many times. This sequence joins TRBV4-1 and TRBJ2-7; D may be TRBD1 (6 bases). The germline gives CDR1 MGHRA, CDR2 YSYEKL. The V end was cut by 1 base, the J end by 3 bases, with 13 bases between. This CDR3 has 15 residues. CDR3 in DNA: TGCGCCAGCAGCCAAGCTGTCACAGGGCACTACGAGCAGTACTTC. Translation gives CASSQAVTGHYEQYF.

This clonotype appeared many times. The CDR3, as DNA: TGCGCCAGCAGCCATTTCAAACAGGGGGCCTATGAGCAGTTCTTC. Its protein product is CASSHFKQGAYEQFF. This chain connects TRBV4-3 to TRBJ2-1; 9 bases match TRBD1. The germline V gene has CDR1 LGHNA and CDR2 YSLEER. CDR3 length: 15 amino acids. The trim removed 3 bases at V and 8 bases at J, leaving 8 bases unmatched.

This clonotype was detected many times. This chain connects TRBV2 to TRBJ2-1; 9 bases map to TRBD1. The CDR3 extends over 14 amino acids. The J segment lost 10 bases and the V segment lost 6 bases, leaving 10 bases of the junction unmatched. The germline CDR1 and CDR2 sequences are SNHLY and FYNNEI. The CDR3: CASSLMGQGNEQFF. CDR3 DNA sequence: TGTGCCAGCAGCTTAATGGGACAGGGAAACGAGCAGTTCTTC. Variable domain in full (rest from reference TRBV2 and TRBJ2-1): EPEVTQTPSHQVTQMGQEVILRCVPISNHLYFYWYRQILGQKVEFLVSFYNNEISEKSEIFDDQFSVERPDGSNFTLKIRSTKLEDSAMYFCASSLMGQGNEQFFGPGTRLTVL.

This clonotype was observed many times. The chain combines TRBV20-1 with TRBJ2-3, with D maybe TRBD2 (6 bases). The CDR3 extends over 14 amino acids. The ends were cut back, 5 bases at V and 1 base at J, with 13 bases in the middle. Germline assignment: CDR1 DFQATT and CDR2 SNEGSKA (reference sequence). The CDR3 reads CSAQPQRGTDTQYF. The CDR3 nucleotides are TGCAGTGCTCAGCCCCAGCGGGGCACAGATACGCAGTATTTT.